This TCR beta chain was identified during a study of T cells in Graves' hyperthyroidism and ophthalmopathy. It was RNA transcripts that yielded the amplified TCR beta CDR3 regions. HTBI primers were used for first-round RT-PCR of the TCR CDR3. TCRdb recomputed calls from the multiplex PCR reads with MiXCR, one row per CDR3 protein. The sample holds about 540,000 distinct CDR3 sequences, about 43% seen once. Graves' hyperthyroidism without ophthalmopathy progression within 18 months was termed stable. Thyroid ultrasound, orbital computed tomography, clinical symptoms, and serum thyroxine and TRAb underpinned diagnoses. V was shortened by 6 bases and J by 2 bases, with 11 bases between the two germline ends. The CDR3 has 15 amino acids. The germline CDR1 and CDR2 sequences are SNHLY and FYNNEI.

The receptor comes from a woman younger than 35 with Graves' hyperthyroidism. Sample: peripheral blood or thyroid tissue (not recorded which). The chain recombines TRBV2 with TRBJ2-6; D gene unclear. CDR3 DNA: TGTGCCAGCAGACCCGGACGGGCTGGGGCCAACGTCCTGACTTTC. This encodes CASRPGRAGANVLTF.